This entry concerns a single TCR beta chain. Its antigen is as yet unknown. Without exception, participants with HIV were treated in the United States. The assay used was immunoSEQ (version v3.0), run at survey level. Sequencing used immunoSEQ multiplex PCR; TCRdb keeps in-frame clones, though not all of them. The sample has 20,000 to 25,000 clones, around four fifths seen once. This entry belongs to a study of long-term antiretroviral therapy in people with HIV. Broader study findings: Despite increasing after ART, diversity remained lower than that of transplant donor controls.

With 3 bases clipped from V and 6 bases from J, the junction kept 6 bases outside the gene matches. Germline assignment: CDR1 SGHKS and CDR2 YYEKEE (reference sequence). This CDR3 has 14 residues. The V and J genes are TRBV5-5 and TRBJ2-3; 8 bases map to TRBD1. The receptor was derived from a man in his forties with HIV. This specimen consisted of unsorted PBMCs, obtained 1.6 years after starting antiretroviral therapy. The CDR3 region is CASSSSGGRDTQYF. For the CDR3, the DNA is TGTGCCAGCAGCTCCTCAGGGGGCAGGGATACGCAGTATTTT.